The 28 T cell receptor beta chains in this list originate from one sample, sequenced in a study of Graves' ophthalmopathy and Graves' hyperthyroidism. TCR beta CDR3 regions were amplified from RNA transcripts. Second-round multiplex PCR followed a first-round RT-PCR using HTBI primers. TCRdb reanalysed the multiplex PCR reads using MiXCR and keeps one entry per CDR3 protein. The sample contains more than 300,000 distinct CDR3 sequences, approximately 18% of which appear only once. The sample consisted of peripheral blood. These receptors originate from an adult woman with stable Graves' hyperthyroidism.

This clonotype was recorded a few times. The chain is built from TRBV6-5 and TRBJ1-1, with D hard to call. CDR3 length: 15 residues. From germline, CDR1 is MNHEY and CDR2 SVGAGI. DNA of the CDR3: TGTACCTGCAGTTACGGTCCGGGGAGGAGGGCTGAAGCTTTCTTT. Its translation: CTCSYGPGRRAEAFF.

This clonotype was seen repeatedly, ten times or more. The V and J genes are TRBV7-2 and TRBJ2-7; D is perhaps TRBD2 (5 bases). The CDR3 contains 17 residues. Germline V gene data show CDR1 as SGHTA and CDR2 as FQGNSA. Trimming removed 2 bases at V and 4 bases at J, with 21 bases between. CDR3 DNA: TGTGCCAGCAGCTTAACATATAGGGCTAGCCAGTGGTACGAGCAGTACTTC. This gives the protein CASSLTYRASQWYEQYF.

This clonotype was seen ten or more times. The CDR3 DNA reads TGTGCCACCGGAGCGGGTGGGGAGCTGTTTTTT. Encoded protein: CATGAGGELFF. The J gene is TRBJ2-2, the V gene TRBV6-1; possible D gene TRBD2, 6 bases. The germline gives CDR1 MNHNS, CDR2 SASEGT. V was pared by 10 bases and J by 8 bases, with 11 bases between. This CDR3 spans 11 amino acids.

This clonotype turned up a few times. The chain joins TRBV6-1 to TRBJ1-2; D ambiguous. The length of the CDR3 is 13 residues. Per germline, CDR1 MNHNS and CDR2 SASEGT. Trimming pared 1 base from V and 4 bases from J, leaving 7 bases between. The CDR3 sequence: CASSEVPLYGYTF. DNA for the CDR3: TGTGCCAGCAGTGAAGTTCCCCTCTATGGCTACACCTTC.

In regard to this clonotype: An end of the junction differs from the germline gene, which may be a read error. The V and J genes are TRBV28 and TRBJ2-5; 7 positions agree with TRBD2. Germline-derived CDR1 and CDR2 are MDHEN and SYDVKM. This CDR3 comprises 15 residues. CDR3 nucleotides: TGTGCCAACAGTTTCGCGGGGGACTCTCAAGAGACCCAGTACTTC. Protein sequence: CANSFAGDSQETQYF.

This clonotype came up many times. The chain couples TRBV2 to TRBJ1-5, with D possibly matching TRBD1 (6 bases). Looked up from germline, CDR1 is SNHLY and CDR2 is FYNNEI. This CDR3 comprises 13 residues. Trimming removed 4 bases from V and 7 bases from J, with 11 bases in between. CDR3 amino acids: CASSGGLWQPQHF. Here the CDR3 DNA reads TGTGCCAGCAGTGGGGGGCTTTGGCAGCCCCAGCATTTT.

The table lists this clonotype with many counts. The J gene is TRBJ1-1, the V gene TRBV19, with unresolved D. The germline V gene encodes CDR1 LNHDA and CDR2 SQIVND (reference sequence). The CDR3 length is 12 residues. The V end was cut by 9 bases, the J end by 0 bases, with 8 bases between. The CDR3 spells CASADLNTEAFF. DNA for the CDR3: TGTGCCAGCGCGGATTTGAACACTGAAGCTTTCTTT.

This clonotype occurred many times. This rearrangement joins TRBV2 to TRBJ1-5; tentatively, D is TRBD1 (5 bases). The CDR3 spans 16 residues. V was clipped by 8 bases and J by 2 bases, with 19 bases between them. CDR1 and CDR2 (germline): SNHLY, FYNNEI. Here the CDR3 reads CASRTSTGQGNQPQHF. The DNA for the CDR3 is TGTGCCAGCCGAACTTCTACGGGGCAGGGCAATCAGCCCCAGCATTTT.

Ten or more counts support this clonotype. The gene calls are TRBV2 and TRBJ1-3; no clear D. CDR1 is SNHLY, CDR2 FYNNEI, per germline. Trimming stripped 8 bases from V and 0 bases from J, with 5 bases between. CDR3 length: 12 residues. In DNA form, the CDR3 reads TGTGCCAGCTCGTACTCTGGAAACACCATATATTTT. This codes for CASSYSGNTIYF.

This clonotype was detected only a few times. V and J are TRBV20-1 and TRBJ2-7; D gene uncertain. V was clipped by 3 bases and J by 3 bases, with 12 bases between them. The CDR3 runs to 13 residues. Germline CDR1 DFQATT, CDR2 SNEGSKA (reference sequence). Written as DNA, the CDR3 is TGCAGTGCTAGCCTCCCAACAGTCTACGAGCAGTACTTC. This encodes CSASLPTVYEQYF.

This clonotype was picked up many times. V gene TRBV7-9 combines with J gene TRBJ2-7; the match to TRBD2 covers 11 bases. This CDR3 spans 17 amino acids. CDR1 is SEHNR and CDR2 is FQNEAQ in the germline V gene (reference sequence). V lost 5 bases to trimming and J lost 0 bases; unmatched junction nucleotides: 9. The CDR3 sequence is CASSEGTSGLSSYEQYF. The CDR3 DNA reads TGTGCCAGCAGCGAAGGGACTAGCGGCCTCAGCTCCTACGAGCAGTACTTC. Full variable domain (remainder filled in from reference TRBV7-9 and TRBJ2-7): DTGVSQNPRHKITKRGQNVTFRCDPISEHNRLYWYRQTLGQGPEFLTYFQNEAQLEKSRLLSDRFSAERPKGSFSTLEIQRTEQGDSAMYLCASSEGTSGLSSYEQYFGPGTRLTVT.

The rearrangement uses TRBV6-1 and TRBJ2-7; D not certain. V was clipped by 3 bases and J by 0 bases, with 9 bases between them. The CDR3 sequence is 14 residues long. Germline V gene sequence: CDR1 MNHNS, CDR2 SASEGT. The CDR3 bases are TGTGCCAGCAGTGATTGGATCGACTCCTACGAGCAGTACTTC. This codes for CASSDWIDSYEQYF.

This clonotype was seen a handful of times. The conserved phenylalanine or tryptophan is not found at the CDR3 terminus, so this likely reflects a read error. The chain employs TRBV19 and TRBJ1-5; a weak D match, TRBD1 (6 bases). The CDR3 length is 13 residues. Trimming pared 9 bases from V and 0 bases from J, leaving 9 bases between. CDR1 LNHDA and CDR2 SQIVND come from the germline V gene (reference sequence). CDR3 sequence (DNA): TGTGCCAGCAGGGGATATAGCAATCAGCCCCAGCATTTG. Its translation is CASRGYSNQPQHL.

This clonotype was seen ten or more times. The gene calls are TRBV7-6 and TRBJ2-7, with TRBD2 identical over 8 bases. The ends lost 5 bases at V and 1 base at J; junction bases unmatched: 7. Germline assignment: CDR1 SGHVS and CDR2 FNYEAQ. The CDR3 is 15 residues long. CDR3 DNA: TGTGCCAGCAGCATAGGAAGCGGGAGATCCTACGAGCAGTACTTC. Translation gives CASSIGSGRSYEQYF. The full variable domain, in which reference TRBV7-6 and TRBJ2-7 provide the parts outside the CDR3, is GAGVSQSPRYKVTKRGQDVALRCDPISGHVSLYWYRQALGQGPEFLTYFNYEAQQDKSGLPNDRFSAERPEGSISTLTIQRTEQRDSAMYRCASSIGSGRSYEQYFGPGTRLTVT.

This clonotype occurred many times. The V call is TRBV2, the J call TRBJ1-3; D unclear. The germline V and J ends were trimmed by 2 bases and 0 bases, with 5 bases remaining between them. Germline CDR1 SNHLY, CDR2 FYNNEI. The CDR3 totals 14 residues. This CDR3 reads CASSEPNSGNTIYF. CDR3 nucleotides: TGTGCCAGCAGTGAACCCAACTCTGGAAACACCATATATTTT.

This clonotype showed up many times. The chain is built from TRBV12-3 or TRBV12-4 and TRBJ2-1; maybe TRBD2 (5 bases). Trimming took off 3 bases at V and 7 bases at J, with 13 bases between the two ends. The CDR3 contains 14 residues. The DNA of the CDR3 is TGTGCCAGCAGTTTTTGGGCCCGGGAAAATGAGCAGTTCTTC. The encoded protein is CASSFWARENEQFF.

This clonotype appeared many times. This chain connects TRBV28 to TRBJ2-7; TRBD2 is a possible D gene (5 bases). This CDR3 is 14 amino acids long. The V gene's germline CDR1 is MDHEN and CDR2 SYDVKM. V was shortened by 3 bases and J by 2 bases, with 11 bases between the two germline ends. The CDR3 DNA reads as TGTGCCAGCAGTTTGCCCGGGGATACCTACGAGCAGTACTTC. This sequence encodes CASSLPGDTYEQYF.

At least ten counts were recorded for this clonotype. V is TRBV11-2 and J is TRBJ1-2; possible D gene TRBD1, 5 bases. The CDR3 runs 16 residues. Between the trimmed V and J ends, which lost 4 bases and 0 bases, there was a span of 15 bases. Germline-derived CDR1 and CDR2 are SGHAT and FQNNGV. CDR3 in amino acids: CASSSRDRKSNYGYTF. The CDR3, as DNA: TGTGCCAGCAGCTCCCGGGACCGAAAATCTAACTATGGCTACACCTTC.

This clonotype was found many times. The chain combines TRBV20-1 with TRBJ2-7, with TRBD2 matching over 7 bases. V lost 5 bases to trimming and J lost 5 bases; unmatched junction nucleotides: 3. The CDR3 is 11 amino acids. Germline V gene lookup returns CDR1 DFQATT and CDR2 SNEGSKA (reference sequence). The CDR3 sequence: CSAATSDEQYF. The CDR3 region has the DNA TGCAGTGCTGCTACTAGCGACGAGCAGTACTTC.

In its sample, this clonotype was seen many times. The rearrangement uses TRBV28 and TRBJ2-7; 14 nucleotides agree with TRBD2. CDR3 length equals 15 residues. The V segment lost 6 bases and the J segment 1 base; nucleotides outside the gene matches: 2. Germline lookup yields CDR1 MDHEN and CDR2 SYDVKM. The CDR3 here is CASRTSGRDSYEQYF. The CDR3 region has the DNA TGTGCCAGCAGGACTAGCGGGAGGGATTCCTACGAGCAGTACTTC.

This clonotype was picked up many times. The rearrangement uses TRBV29-1 and TRBJ2-7; 8 bases map to TRBD2. There are 12 residues in the CDR3. Germline CDR1 and CDR2: SQVTM and ANQGSEA. The V and J ends lost 5 bases and 3 bases, in that order; junction bases with no gene match: 3. CDR3 sequence: CSVLREDYEQYF. CDR3 in DNA: TGCAGCGTTCTGCGGGAGGACTACGAGCAGTACTTC.

Ten or more counts support this clonotype. V is TRBV7-3 and J is TRBJ2-5, with TRBD1 identical over 8 bases. Losses at the gene ends were 5 bases for V and 5 bases for J; bases not matched to a gene: 10. The CDR3 contains 15 residues. Per the germline V gene, CDR1 is SGHTA and CDR2 is FQGTGA. The CDR3 sequence is CASSPRTGLIETQYF. The CDR3, as DNA: TGTGCCAGCAGCCCGAGGACAGGGTTGATCGAGACCCAGTACTTC. Combining the CDR3 with reference TRBV7-3 and TRBJ2-5 gives the whole variable domain GAGVSQTPSNKVTEKGKYVELRCDPISGHTALYWYRQSLGQGPEFLIYFQGTGAADDSGLPNDRFFAVRPEGSVSTLKIQRTERGDSAVYLCASSPRTGLIETQYFGPGTRLLVL.

This clonotype occurred many times. This chain joins TRBV25-1 and TRBJ2-2; D remains unclear. The CDR3 length is 14 residues. The germline V and J ends were trimmed by 4 bases and 1 base, with 7 bases remaining between them. Germline V CDR1 and CDR2: MGHDK, SYGVNS. The CDR3 reads CASSGLENTGELFF. CDR3 nucleotides: TGTGCCAGCAGTGGGCTGGAGAACACCGGGGAGCTGTTTTTT.

This clonotype occurred many times. V is TRBV4-2 and J is TRBJ2-2; D gene unclear. Trimming took 2 bases from V and 4 from J, leaving 5 bases between them. The CDR3 is 13 residues long. Germline assignment: CDR1 LGHNA and CDR2 YNFKEQ. This CDR3 is CASSQPPTGELFF. CDR3 coding DNA: TGTGCCAGCAGCCAACCCCCCACCGGGGAGCTGTTTTTT.

The table lists this clonotype with many counts. The chain recombines TRBV28 with TRBJ1-2, with D tentatively TRBD1 (6 bases). Looked up from germline, CDR1 is MDHEN and CDR2 is SYDVKM. This CDR3 has 16 residues. The V gene lost 3 bases and the J gene lost 0 bases, with 14 bases spanning the gap. The CDR3 protein is CASSFFGGWANYGYTF. DNA for the CDR3: TGTGCCAGCAGTTTCTTCGGGGGCTGGGCTAACTATGGCTACACCTTC.

This clonotype was seen repeatedly, ten times or more. The rearrangement links TRBV4-2 to TRBJ1-2; D might be TRBD1 (6 bases). Looked up from germline, CDR1 is LGHNA and CDR2 is YNFKEQ. The CDR3 totals 15 residues. V was trimmed by 3 bases and J by 0 bases, leaving 11 bases between them. The CDR3 region is CASSHQTGPNYGYTF. CDR3 in DNA: TGTGCCAGCAGCCATCAAACAGGGCCTAACTATGGCTACACCTTC.

This clonotype occurred a few times. The chain carries TRBV18 and TRBJ1-6; no definite D call. Germline CDR1 is KGHSH and CDR2 is LQKENI. The CDR3 length is 15 residues. Trimming stripped 4 bases from V and 7 bases from J, with 14 bases between. CDR3 sequence (DNA): TGTGCCAGCTCACAAGGGTGGGGAGACAATTCACCCCTCCACTTT. Protein product: CASSQGWGDNSPLHF.

In its sample, this clonotype was seen many times. At one of its ends the junction is not consistent with the germline gene, which may arise from a read error. The genes are TRBV4-3 and TRBJ2-4, with a possible D match to TRBD2 (5 bases). The CDR3 length is 17 residues. Germline CDR1 reads LGHNA; CDR2 reads YSLEER. The CDR3 reads CASSQDPRPGNKNIKYF. CDR3 in DNA: TGCGCCAGCAGCCAAGACCCGCGGCCCGGGAACAAAAACATTAAGTACTTC.